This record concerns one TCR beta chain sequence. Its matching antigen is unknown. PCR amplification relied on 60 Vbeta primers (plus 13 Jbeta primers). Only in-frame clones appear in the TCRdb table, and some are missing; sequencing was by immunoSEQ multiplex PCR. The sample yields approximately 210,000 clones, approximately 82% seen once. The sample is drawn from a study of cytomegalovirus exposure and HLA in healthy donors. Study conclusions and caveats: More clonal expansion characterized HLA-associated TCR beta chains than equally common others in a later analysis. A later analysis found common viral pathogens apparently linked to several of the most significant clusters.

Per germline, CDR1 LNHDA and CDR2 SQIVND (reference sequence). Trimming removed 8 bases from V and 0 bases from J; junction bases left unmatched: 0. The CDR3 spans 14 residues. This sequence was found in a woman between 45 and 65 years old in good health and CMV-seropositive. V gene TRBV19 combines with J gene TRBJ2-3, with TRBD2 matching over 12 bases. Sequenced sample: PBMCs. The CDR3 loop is CASGLAGSTDTQYF. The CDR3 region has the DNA TGTGCCAGTGGACTAGCGGGGAGCACAGATACGCAGTATTTT.